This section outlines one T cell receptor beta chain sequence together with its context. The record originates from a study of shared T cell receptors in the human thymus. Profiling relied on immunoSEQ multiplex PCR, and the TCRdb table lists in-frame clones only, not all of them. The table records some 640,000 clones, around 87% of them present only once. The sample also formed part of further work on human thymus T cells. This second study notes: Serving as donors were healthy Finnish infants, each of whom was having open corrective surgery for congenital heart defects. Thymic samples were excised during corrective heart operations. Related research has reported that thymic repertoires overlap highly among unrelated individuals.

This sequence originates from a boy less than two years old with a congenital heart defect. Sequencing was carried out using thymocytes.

The CDR3 reads CACFSRGDRENTEAFF. The CDR3 bases are TGTGCCTGTTTTTCTAGGGGGGACAGGGAGAACACTGAAGCTTTCTTT. The V gene is TRBV30, the J gene TRBJ1-1; 9 positions agree with TRBD1. Germline V gives CDR1 GTSNPN, CDR2 SVGIG (reference sequence). The CDR3 spans 16 residues. Germline trimming cut 6 bases from V and 1 base from J; bases unmatched to any gene: 12.